One sample yielded the 28 T cell receptor beta chains listed below, sequenced in a study of T cell repertoires in cytomegalovirus infection. TCRdb re-called the reads with MiXCR, one entry per CDR3 protein. The sample carries approximately 320,000 distinct CDR3 sequences, more than 8% recorded once. Sequenced sample: PBMCs. The source of these receptors is a human donor in good health (CMV status not recorded). Some clones in this sample may be carry-over from other donors' samples.

This clonotype was recorded a few times. This chain uses TRBV4-2 with TRBJ2-7, with TRBD2 identical over 11 bases. Trimming cost V 0 bases and J 2 bases; bases outside gene matches: 3. This CDR3 has 16 residues. Germline V lookup: CDR1 LGHNA, CDR2 YNFKEQ. CDR3 amino acids: CASSQEGLAETYEQYF. CDR3 bases: TGTGCCAGCAGCCAAGAGGGACTAGCGGAAACCTACGAGCAGTACTTC.

The table lists this clonotype with a few counts. This chain connects TRBV7-6 to TRBJ2-5, with 10 bases that match TRBD2. This CDR3 has 18 residues. With 5 bases clipped from V and 0 bases from J, the junction kept 12 bases outside the gene matches. CDR1 is SGHVS, CDR2 FNYEAQ, per germline. CDR3 sequence: CASSRGGSGGMYQETQYF. CDR3 DNA sequence: TGTGCCAGCAGCCGTGGGGGTAGCGGGGGGATGTACCAAGAGACCCAGTACTTC. The full variable domain, with the rest looked up from reference TRBV7-6 and TRBJ2-5, is GAGVSQSPRYKVTKRGQDVALRCDPISGHVSLYWYRQALGQGPEFLTYFNYEAQQDKSGLPNDRFSAERPEGSISTLTIQRTEQRDSAMYRCASSRGGSGGMYQETQYFGPGTRLLVL.

This clonotype was observed many times. The chain joins TRBV11-1 to TRBJ2-7; D gene ambiguous. CDR1 is SGHAT and CDR2 is FQDESV in the germline V gene (reference sequence). The CDR3 is made up of 12 amino acids. V lost 5 bases and J lost 2, with 7 bases in between. The CDR3 DNA reads as TGTGCCAGCAGCCCGGTAGCCTACGAGCAGTACTTC. The encoded protein is CASSPVAYEQYF.

This clonotype has just a few counts. This chain links TRBV7-9 with TRBJ2-2, with D unclear. Germline-derived CDR1 and CDR2 are SEHNR and FQNEAQ (reference sequence). Trimming took 5 bases from V and 7 from J, leaving 8 bases between them. The CDR3 runs to 12 residues. Here the CDR3 reads CASSLGYGELFF. The CDR3 DNA is TGTGCCAGCAGCCTGGGATACGGGGAGCTGTTTTTT.

This clonotype was picked up a small number of times. J is TRBJ2-3 and V is TRBV7-4; 7 nucleotides align to TRBD2. Germline V gives CDR1 SGHVT, CDR2 SQSDAQ. The ends lost 3 bases at V and 4 bases at J; junction bases unmatched: 4. The CDR3 extends over 14 amino acids. The CDR3 is CASSLAGEADTQYF. The CDR3 DNA follows: TGTGCCAGCAGCTTGGCGGGAGAAGCAGATACGCAGTATTTT.

This clonotype was detected only a few times. The V and J genes are TRBV20-1 and TRBJ1-1; D gene unclear. This CDR3 has 12 residues. CDR1 DFQATT and CDR2 SNEGSKA come from the germline V gene (reference sequence). The ends were cut back, 0 bases at V and 4 bases at J, with 6 bases in the middle. CDR3 in amino acids: CSARDPGTEAFF. CDR3 sequence (DNA): TGCAGTGCTAGAGATCCGGGCACTGAAGCTTTCTTT.

This sequence joins TRBV29-1 and TRBJ2-7; no clear D. This CDR3 region has 10 residues. Deletions cut 5 bases from V and 5 bases from J, with 7 bases between. CDR1 is SQVTM and CDR2 is ANQGSEA in the germline V gene. The CDR3 DNA reads TGCAGCGTTCTCTGGGACGAGCAGTACTTC. Amino acid sequence: CSVLWDEQYF.

This clonotype was found a few times. V usage is TRBV7-9 and J usage is TRBJ2-7; 7 positions match TRBD1. V shed 9 bases, J shed 1 base, and the junction held 6 bases outside the gene matches. CDR3 length: 13 residues. In germline, CDR1 is SEHNR, CDR2 FQNEAQ (reference sequence). The CDR3 DNA follows: TGTGCCAGTTGGAAGACAGGGTCCTACGAGCAGTACTTC. This gives the protein CASWKTGSYEQYF.

In this sample, this clonotype turned up many times. The chain recombines TRBV4-3 with TRBJ2-3; 9 bases agree with TRBD2. The V gene end was trimmed by 0 bases and the J gene end by 3 bases; junction bases not matched to a gene: 10. This CDR3 region has 18 residues. Germline loops: CDR1 LGHNA, CDR2 YSLEER. CDR3 in amino acids: CASSQDRFGGGATDTQYF. The CDR3 nucleotides are TGCGCCAGCAGCCAAGATCGGTTCGGCGGGGGGGCGACAGATACGCAGTATTTT.

The CDR3 coding sequence is TGTGCCAGCAGCCACGGACAGGGGAGCACTGAAGCTTTCTTT. Translation gives CASSHGQGSTEAFF. The rearrangement uses TRBV7-2 and TRBJ1-1; the match to TRBD1 covers 9 bases. Germline values: CDR1 SGHTA, CDR2 FQGNSA. The CDR3 runs 14 residues. J was trimmed by 4 bases and V by 5 bases; bases with no gene match: 5.

This clonotype appeared many times. J is TRBJ2-1 and V is TRBV20-1; 11 bases are a match to TRBD2. Germline V gives CDR1 DFQATT, CDR2 SNEGSKA (reference sequence). CDR3 length equals 14 residues. The V segment lost 4 bases and the J segment 4 bases; nucleotides outside the gene matches: 3. The CDR3 protein is CSATRTSGYNEQFF. The CDR3 region has the DNA TGCAGTGCTACTCGGACTAGCGGGTACAATGAGCAGTTCTTC.

This clonotype was seen a handful of times. The CDR3 nucleotides are TGCGCCAGCAGCCACCGAGCACACCCAGGGGAACTGATCAACAATGAGCAGTTCTTC. Protein: CASSHRAHPGELINNEQFF. The rearrangement links TRBV4-3 to TRBJ2-1, with a weak D call TRBD1 (6 bases). The V gene's germline CDR1 is LGHNA and CDR2 YSLEER. V gave up 3 bases and J gave up 5 bases, with 26 bases separating them. The CDR3 contains 19 residues.

There are many counts of this clonotype. The chain combines TRBV7-2 with TRBJ2-3; D may be TRBD2 (5 bases). V was shortened by 5 bases and J by 1 base, with 22 bases between the two germline ends. This CDR3 comprises 18 residues. Germline V gives CDR1 SGHTA, CDR2 FQGNSA. The CDR3, as DNA: TGTGCCAGCAGCCGTCGTGTGGGCGTAGCGTCGGGCACAGATACGCAGTATTTT. Its translation: CASSRRVGVASGTDTQYF.

This clonotype has ten or more counts. This chain joins TRBV7-2 and TRBJ2-2, with D possibly being TRBD1 or TRBD2 (6 bases each). Trimming cost V 1 base and J 6 bases, with 12 bases left between them. This CDR3 has 15 amino acids. In germline, CDR1 is SGHTA, CDR2 FQGNSA. CDR3 loop: CASSLGGGRAGELFF. Here the CDR3 DNA reads TGTGCCAGCAGCTTAGGTGGGGGGCGAGCCGGGGAGCTGTTTTTT.

In its sample, this clonotype was seen many times. This rearrangement joins TRBV7-2 to TRBJ1-1; 8 bases are shared with TRBD1. Germline assignment: CDR1 SGHTA and CDR2 FQGNSA. V shed 7 bases and J 1 base; nucleotides not matched to a gene: 14. This CDR3 is built from 17 residues. The CDR3 is CASKLDRGAIGNTEAFF. The CDR3 nucleotides are TGTGCCAGCAAACTCGACAGGGGCGCCATAGGGAACACTGAAGCTTTCTTT.

The table lists this clonotype with many counts. The genes are TRBV7-2 and TRBJ1-4, with D tentatively TRBD1 (5 bases). V lost 5 bases to trimming and J lost 3 bases, with 10 bases between them. This CDR3 is 14 amino acids long. Germline CDR1 is SGHTA and CDR2 is FQGNSA. Here the CDR3 DNA reads TGTGCCAGCAGCCGGTGGGGCGCTAATGAAAAACTGTTTTTT. As protein: CASSRWGANEKLFF.

This clonotype was seen a handful of times. V and J are TRBV20-1 and TRBJ1-6, with 7 nucleotides matching TRBD1. The CDR3 is 15 residues long. CDR1 and CDR2 from the germline V gene are DFQATT and SNEGSKA (reference sequence). J lost 6 bases, V lost 2 bases, and 7 bases had no gene match. CDR3 residues: CSARISGGSNSPLHF. CDR3 DNA: TGCAGTGCTAGAATTTCAGGGGGGTCTAATTCACCCCTCCACTTT.

The V call is TRBV7-8, the J call TRBJ2-2; 9 bases line up with TRBD1. This CDR3 comprises 15 residues. The trim removed 6 bases at V and 6 bases at J, leaving 8 bases unmatched. Germline values: CDR1 SGHVS, CDR2 FQNEAQ. CDR3 amino acids: CASSQGQGSAGELFF. CDR3 bases: TGTGCCAGCAGTCAGGGACAGGGATCCGCCGGGGAGCTGTTTTTT.

The CDR3 nucleotides read TGTGCCAGCAGCTTTAACCAGGGGGGGGGAAGTATGCAGTATTTT. Encoded protein: CASSFNQGGGSMQYF. The chain links TRBV5-4 to TRBJ2-3, with D perhaps matching TRBD1 or TRBD2 (7 bases each). The CDR3 consists of 15 residues. V was clipped by 2 bases and J by 11 bases, with 21 bases between them. The germline V gene encodes CDR1 SGHNT and CDR2 YYREEE (reference sequence). The full variable domain, completed using reference TRBV5-4 and TRBJ2-3, is ETGVTQSPTHLIKTRGQQVTLRCSSQSGHNTVSWYQQALGQGPQFIFQYYREEENGRGNFPPRFSGLQFPNYSSELNVNALELDDSALYLCASSFNQGGGSMQYFGPGTRLTVL.

This rearrangement joins TRBV6-6 to TRBJ2-3; D is uncertain. Trimming left V 6 bases short and J 6 bases short, with 7 bases between. CDR1 is MNHNY and CDR2 is SVGAGI in the germline V gene (reference sequence). The CDR3 consists of 11 residues. The CDR3 DNA sequence: TGTGCCAGCAGGGGGTGGGATACGCAGTATTTT. This sequence encodes CASRGWDTQYF.

This clonotype was found a few times. The gene calls are TRBV12-3 or TRBV12-4 and TRBJ2-3; a weak D match, TRBD2 (5 bases). The V end lost 3 bases, the J end lost 3 bases, and 7 bases lay between the germline ends. The CDR3 has 13 amino acids. CDR3: CASSLRVTDTQYF. The CDR3 DNA reads TGTGCCAGCAGTTTGAGGGTTACAGATACGCAGTATTTT.

This clonotype was seen a few times. This rearrangement joins TRBV13 to TRBJ1-6; D unclear. The germline V gene has CDR1 PRHDT and CDR2 FYEKMQ (reference sequence). The length of the CDR3 is 14 residues. Trimming took off 5 bases at V and 3 bases at J, with 8 bases between the two ends. The CDR3 coding sequence is TGTGCCAGCAGCAACCGGGACTATAATTCACCCCTCCACTTT. It yields the protein CASSNRDYNSPLHF. The full variable domain, its missing parts supplied by reference TRBV13 and TRBJ1-6, is AAGVIQSPRHLIKEKRETATLKCYPIPRHDTVYWYQQGPGQDPQFLISFYEKMQSDKGSIPDRFSAQQFSDYHSELNMSSLELGDSALYFCASSNRDYNSPLHFGNGTRLTVT.

This clonotype was counted a few times. The chain is built from TRBV6-1 and TRBJ2-5; TRBD2 agrees at 8 bases. CDR1 and CDR2 from the germline V gene are MNHNS and SASEGT. The CDR3 extends over 14 amino acids. V trimming: 10 bases; J trimming: 0 bases; junction bases outside the gene matches: 7. The CDR3 DNA reads as TGTGCCACCCGAGCGGGAGAGTACCAAGAGACCCAGTACTTC. Its translation: CATRAGEYQETQYF.

V gene TRBV20-1 combines with J gene TRBJ2-3, with 9 positions matching TRBD2. The CDR3 spans 16 residues. Germline V lookup: CDR1 DFQATT, CDR2 SNEGSKA (reference sequence). J lost 8 bases, V lost 7 bases, and 19 bases had no gene match. The CDR3 here is CSVQNAGGERVGTQYF. As DNA, the CDR3 is TGCAGTGTTCAGAACGCGGGGGGGGAGAGGGTCGGTACGCAGTATTTT.

This clonotype occurred a few times. The chain combines TRBV20-1 with TRBJ2-7, with no clear D. CDR1 and CDR2 from the germline V gene are DFQATT and SNEGSKA (reference sequence). With 1 base removed from V and 2 bases from J, the gap between germline ends came to 9 bases. CDR3 length: 13 amino acids. The chain's CDR3 is CSARGDPTYEQYF. The CDR3 DNA reads as TGCAGTGCTAGAGGAGATCCTACCTACGAGCAGTACTTC.

This clonotype was seen at least ten times. V gene TRBV7-8 combines with J gene TRBJ2-7; D is possibly TRBD2 (5 bases). The V end lost 3 bases, the J end lost 2 bases, and 20 bases lay between the germline ends. This CDR3 comprises 17 residues. The germline V gene encodes CDR1 SGHVS and CDR2 FQNEAQ. Written as DNA, the CDR3 is TGTGCCAGCAGCTTTGCCCCCCCCGGGGAGTTCGCCTACGAGCAGTACTTC. Its translation is CASSFAPPGEFAYEQYF.

In its sample, this clonotype was seen a few times. The V gene is TRBV4-2, the J gene TRBJ1-1; D uncertain. Trimming pared 4 bases from V and 7 bases from J, leaving 13 bases between. The germline CDR1 and CDR2 sequences are LGHNA and YNFKEQ. The CDR3 is made up of 13 amino acids. This CDR3 reads CASSLRRGYEAFF. CDR3 in DNA: TGTGCCAGCAGCCTGCGTCGAGGTTATGAAGCTTTCTTT.

This clonotype appeared a few times. V usage is TRBV12-3 or TRBV12-4 and J usage is TRBJ1-2; a weak D match, TRBD1 (6 bases). CDR3 size: 13 residues. V shed 3 bases and J shed 8 bases, with 13 bases lying between them. The CDR3 protein is CASSLGAPGGYTF. Written as DNA, the CDR3 is TGTGCCAGCAGTTTGGGGGCCCCGGGGGGCTACACCTTC.